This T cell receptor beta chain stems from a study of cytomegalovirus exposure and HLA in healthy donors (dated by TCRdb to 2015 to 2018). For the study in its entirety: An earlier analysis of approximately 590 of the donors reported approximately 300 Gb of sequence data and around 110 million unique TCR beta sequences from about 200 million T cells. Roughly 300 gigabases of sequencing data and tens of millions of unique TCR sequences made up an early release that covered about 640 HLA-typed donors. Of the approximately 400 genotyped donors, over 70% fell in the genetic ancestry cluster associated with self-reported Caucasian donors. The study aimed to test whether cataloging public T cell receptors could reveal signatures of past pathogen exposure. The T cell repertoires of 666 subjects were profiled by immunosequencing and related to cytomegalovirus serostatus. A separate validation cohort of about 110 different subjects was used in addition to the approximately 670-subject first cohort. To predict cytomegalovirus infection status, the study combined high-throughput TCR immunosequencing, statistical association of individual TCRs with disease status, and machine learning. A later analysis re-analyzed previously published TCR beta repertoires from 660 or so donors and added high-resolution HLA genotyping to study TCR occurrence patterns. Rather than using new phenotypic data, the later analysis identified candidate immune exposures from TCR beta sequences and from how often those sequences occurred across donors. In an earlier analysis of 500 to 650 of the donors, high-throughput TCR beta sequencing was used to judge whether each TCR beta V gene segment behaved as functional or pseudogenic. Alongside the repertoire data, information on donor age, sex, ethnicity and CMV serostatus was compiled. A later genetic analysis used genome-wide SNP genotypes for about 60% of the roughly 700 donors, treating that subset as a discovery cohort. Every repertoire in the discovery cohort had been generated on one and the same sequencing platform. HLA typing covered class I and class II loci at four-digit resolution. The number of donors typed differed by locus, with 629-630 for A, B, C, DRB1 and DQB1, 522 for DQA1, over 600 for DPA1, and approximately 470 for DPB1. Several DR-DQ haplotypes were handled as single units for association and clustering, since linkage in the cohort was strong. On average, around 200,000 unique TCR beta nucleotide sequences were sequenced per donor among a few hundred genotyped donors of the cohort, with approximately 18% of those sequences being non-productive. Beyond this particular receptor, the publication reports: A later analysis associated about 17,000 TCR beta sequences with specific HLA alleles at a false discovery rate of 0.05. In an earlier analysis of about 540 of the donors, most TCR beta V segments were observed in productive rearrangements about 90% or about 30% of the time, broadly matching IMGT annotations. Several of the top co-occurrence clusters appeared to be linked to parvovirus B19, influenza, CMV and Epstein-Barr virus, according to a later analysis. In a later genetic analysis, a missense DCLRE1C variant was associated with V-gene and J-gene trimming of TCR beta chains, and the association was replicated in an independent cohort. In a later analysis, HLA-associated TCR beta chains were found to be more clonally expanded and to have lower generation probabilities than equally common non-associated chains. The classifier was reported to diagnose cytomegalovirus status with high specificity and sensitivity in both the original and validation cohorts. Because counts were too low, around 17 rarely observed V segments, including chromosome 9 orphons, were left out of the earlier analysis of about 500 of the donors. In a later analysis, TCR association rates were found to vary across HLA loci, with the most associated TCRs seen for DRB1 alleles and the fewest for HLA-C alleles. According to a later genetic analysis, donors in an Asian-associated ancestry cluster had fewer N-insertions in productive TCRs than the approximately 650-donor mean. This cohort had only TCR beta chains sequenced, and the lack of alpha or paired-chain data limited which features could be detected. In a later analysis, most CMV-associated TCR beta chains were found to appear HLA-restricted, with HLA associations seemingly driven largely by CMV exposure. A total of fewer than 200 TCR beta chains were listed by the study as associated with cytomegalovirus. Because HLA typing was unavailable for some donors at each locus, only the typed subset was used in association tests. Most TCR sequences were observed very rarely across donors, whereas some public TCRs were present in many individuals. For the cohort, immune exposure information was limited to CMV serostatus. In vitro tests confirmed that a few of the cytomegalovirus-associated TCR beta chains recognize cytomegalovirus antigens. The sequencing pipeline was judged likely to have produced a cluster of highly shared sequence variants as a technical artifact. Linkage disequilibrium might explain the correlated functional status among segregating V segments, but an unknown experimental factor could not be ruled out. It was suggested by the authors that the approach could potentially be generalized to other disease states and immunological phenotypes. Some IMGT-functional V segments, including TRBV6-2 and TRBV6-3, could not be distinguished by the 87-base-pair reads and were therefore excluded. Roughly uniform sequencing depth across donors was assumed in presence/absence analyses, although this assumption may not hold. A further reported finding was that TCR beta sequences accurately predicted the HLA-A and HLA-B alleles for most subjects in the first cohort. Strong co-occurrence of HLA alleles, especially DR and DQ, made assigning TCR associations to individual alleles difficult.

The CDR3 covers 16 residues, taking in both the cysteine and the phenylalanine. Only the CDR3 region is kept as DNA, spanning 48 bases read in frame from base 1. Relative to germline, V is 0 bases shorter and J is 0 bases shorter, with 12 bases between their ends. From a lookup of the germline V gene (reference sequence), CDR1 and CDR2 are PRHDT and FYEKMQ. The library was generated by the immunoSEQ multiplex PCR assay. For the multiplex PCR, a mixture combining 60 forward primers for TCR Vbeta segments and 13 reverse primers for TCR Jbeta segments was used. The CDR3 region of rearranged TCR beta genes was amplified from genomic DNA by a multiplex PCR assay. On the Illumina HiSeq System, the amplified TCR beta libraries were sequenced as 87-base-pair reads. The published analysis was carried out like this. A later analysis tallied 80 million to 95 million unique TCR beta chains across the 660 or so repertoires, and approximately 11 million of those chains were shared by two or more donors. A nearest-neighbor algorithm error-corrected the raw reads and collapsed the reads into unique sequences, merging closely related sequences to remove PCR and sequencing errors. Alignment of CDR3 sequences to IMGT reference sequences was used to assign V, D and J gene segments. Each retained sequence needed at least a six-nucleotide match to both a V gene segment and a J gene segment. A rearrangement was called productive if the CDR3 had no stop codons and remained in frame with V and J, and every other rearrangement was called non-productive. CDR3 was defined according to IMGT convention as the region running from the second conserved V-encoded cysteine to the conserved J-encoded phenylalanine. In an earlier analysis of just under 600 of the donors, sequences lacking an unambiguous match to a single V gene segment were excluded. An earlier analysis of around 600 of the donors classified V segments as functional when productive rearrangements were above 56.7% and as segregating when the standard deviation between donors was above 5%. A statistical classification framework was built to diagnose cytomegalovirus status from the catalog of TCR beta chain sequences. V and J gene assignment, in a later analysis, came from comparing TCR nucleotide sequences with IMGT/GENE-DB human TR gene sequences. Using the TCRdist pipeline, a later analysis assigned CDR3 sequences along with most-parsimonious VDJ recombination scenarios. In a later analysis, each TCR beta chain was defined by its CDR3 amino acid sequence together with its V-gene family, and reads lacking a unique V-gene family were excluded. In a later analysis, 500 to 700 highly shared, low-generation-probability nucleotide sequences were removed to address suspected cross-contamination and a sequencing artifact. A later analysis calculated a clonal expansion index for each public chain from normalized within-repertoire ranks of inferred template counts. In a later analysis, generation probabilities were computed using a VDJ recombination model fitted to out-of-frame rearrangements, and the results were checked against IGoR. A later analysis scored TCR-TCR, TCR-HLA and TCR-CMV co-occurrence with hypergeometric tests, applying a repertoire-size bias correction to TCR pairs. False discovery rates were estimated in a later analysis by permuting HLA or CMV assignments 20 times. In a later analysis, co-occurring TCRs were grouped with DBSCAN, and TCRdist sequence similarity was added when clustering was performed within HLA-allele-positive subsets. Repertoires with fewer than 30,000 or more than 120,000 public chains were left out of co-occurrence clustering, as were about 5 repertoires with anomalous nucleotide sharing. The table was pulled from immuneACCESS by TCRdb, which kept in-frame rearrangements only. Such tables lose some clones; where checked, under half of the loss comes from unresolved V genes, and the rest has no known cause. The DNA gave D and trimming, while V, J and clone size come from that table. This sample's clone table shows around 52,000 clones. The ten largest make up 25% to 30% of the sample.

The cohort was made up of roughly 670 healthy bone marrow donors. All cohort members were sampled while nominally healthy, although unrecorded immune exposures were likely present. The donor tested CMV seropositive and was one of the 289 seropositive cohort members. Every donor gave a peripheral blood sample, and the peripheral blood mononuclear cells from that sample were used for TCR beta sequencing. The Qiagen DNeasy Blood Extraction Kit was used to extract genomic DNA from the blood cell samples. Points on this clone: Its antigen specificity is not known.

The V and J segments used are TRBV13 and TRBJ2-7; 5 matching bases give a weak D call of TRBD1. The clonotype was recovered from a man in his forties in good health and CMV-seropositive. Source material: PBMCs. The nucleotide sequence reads TGTGCCAGCAGCTTAGGCCAGGGCAGGAACTCCTACGAGCAGTACTTC. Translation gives CASSLGQGRNSYEQYF. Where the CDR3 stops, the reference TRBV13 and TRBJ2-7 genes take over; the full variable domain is AAGVIQSPRHLIKEKRETATLKCYPIPRHDTVYWYQQGPGQDPQFLISFYEKMQSDKGSIPDRFSAQQFSDYHSELNMSSLELGDSALYFCASSLGQGRNSYEQYFGPGTRLTVT.